This passage covers 17 T cell receptor beta chains from one sample sequenced in a study of T cells after yellow fever vaccination. In TCRdb, the 5' RACE reads were re-called with MiXCR into one record per CDR3 protein. The data hold about 320,000 distinct CDR3 sequences, with approximately 11% observed a single time. The input for sequencing was CD4+ T cells sorted from PBMCs, taken 45 days after the yellow fever booster vaccination. Every receptor here comes from a man younger than 30 who received the YFV17D yellow fever vaccine.

This clonotype was seen at least ten times. The junction departs from germline at one end; a sequencing error may be responsible. The rearrangement links TRBV5-1 to TRBJ2-2, with D unresolved. CDR3 length equals 15 residues. Germline CDR1 and CDR2: SGHRS and YFSETQ. Here the CDR3 reads CASSLGATNTGELFF. CDR3 nucleotides: TGTGCCAGCAGCTTAGGCGCTACGAACACCGGGGAGCTGTTTTTT.

V gene TRBV3-1 combines with J gene TRBJ2-4; D unresolved. V lost 4 bases, J lost 0 bases, and 10 bases lay in between. The V gene's germline CDR1 is LGHDT and CDR2 YNNKEL (reference sequence). The CDR3 is 15 residues long. The CDR3 reads CASSLRGRAKNIQYF. The CDR3 DNA reads as TGTGCCAGCAGCCTCCGCGGAAGAGCCAAAAACATTCAGTACTTC.

The gene calls are TRBV19 and TRBJ1-3; D is unclear. In germline, CDR1 is LNHDA, CDR2 SQIVND (reference sequence). There are 12 residues in the CDR3. V lost 4 bases and J 1 base, leaving 2 bases between the germline ends. CDR3 sequence: CASSTSGNTIYF. The CDR3 nucleotides are TGTGCCAGTAGTACGTCTGGAAACACCATATATTTT. The full variable domain, its missing parts supplied by reference TRBV19 and TRBJ1-3, is DGGITQSPKYLFRKEGQNVTLSCEQNLNHDAMYWYRQDPGQGLRLIYYSQIVNDFQKGDIAEGYSVSREKKESFPLTVTSAQKNPTAFYLCASSTSGNTIYFGEGSWLTVV.

This clonotype was seen a handful of times. The rearrangement links TRBV7-9 to TRBJ1-5; D is undetermined. Germline V gene lookup returns CDR1 SEHNR and CDR2 FQNEAQ (reference sequence). CDR3 length equals 14 residues. The V and J ends lost 6 bases and 1 base respectively, with 10 bases between them. CDR3 nucleotides: TGTGCCAGCAGTCAATCGGGAAGCAATCAGCCCCAGCATTTT. It specifies CASSQSGSNQPQHF.

This clonotype turned up a few times. The DNA for the CDR3 is TGTGCTAGTGGTTTGGTACTCGGGCGGCTACTTACAGGGGGCGCTGGGGCCAACGTCCTGACTTTC. Amino acids: CASGLVLGRLLTGGAGANVLTF. The chain joins TRBV12-5 to TRBJ2-6; the match to TRBD1 covers 9 bases. This CDR3 comprises 22 residues. Germline CDR1 is LGHNT and CDR2 is FRNRAP. Losses at the gene ends were 0 bases for V and 2 bases for J; bases not matched to a gene: 17. The full variable domain, its missing parts supplied by reference TRBV12-5 and TRBJ2-6, is DARVTQTPRHKVTEMGQEVTMRCQPILGHNTVFWYRQTMMQGLELLAYFRNRAPLDDSGMPKDRFSAEMPDATLATLKIQPSEPRDSAVYFCASGLVLGRLLTGGAGANVLTFGAGSRLTVL.

The gene calls are TRBV5-1 and TRBJ1-2; a possible D gene is TRBD1 (5 bases). Trimming pared 3 bases from V and 3 bases from J, leaving 12 bases between. Looked up from germline, CDR1 is SGHRS and CDR2 is YFSETQ. This CDR3 has 14 amino acids. CDR3 nucleotides: TGCGCCAGCAGCTCCCAAACGGGGGACTATGGCTACACCTTC. It translates to CASSSQTGDYGYTF.

The V and J genes are TRBV12-3 or TRBV12-4 and TRBJ2-3; TRBD2 matches at 8 bases. The CDR3 has 16 amino acids. The ends lost 5 bases at V and 1 base at J; junction bases unmatched: 8. The CDR3 here is CASSPTGGGGTDTQYF. CDR3 nucleotide sequence: TGTGCCAGCAGTCCCACCGGGGGGGGCGGCACAGATACGCAGTATTTT.

This clonotype was detected only a few times. The chain employs TRBV28 and TRBJ2-6; tentatively, D is TRBD2 (6 bases). The ends were cut back, 3 bases at V and 0 bases at J, with 15 bases in the middle. This CDR3 has 18 residues. Germline assignment: CDR1 MDHEN and CDR2 SYDVKM. CDR3: CASSFRAGKSSGANVLTF. CDR3 DNA: TGTGCCAGCAGTTTCCGGGCGGGGAAATCCTCTGGGGCCAACGTCCTGACTTTC.

The chain has TRBV7-9 and TRBJ2-7; 10 bases are shared with TRBD1. The germline V gene encodes CDR1 SEHNR and CDR2 FQNEAQ (reference sequence). J was trimmed by 5 bases and V by 4 bases; bases with no gene match: 5. This CDR3 comprises 14 residues. This CDR3 is CASSWTGGNNEQYV. For the CDR3, the DNA is TGTGCCAGCAGCTGGACAGGGGGTAACAACGAGCAGTACGTC.

This clonotype was counted between two and nine times. The rearrangement uses TRBV7-3 and TRBJ1-2; 10 bases are a match to TRBD1. V trimming: 2 bases; J trimming: 6 bases; junction bases outside the gene matches: 3. From germline, CDR1 is SGHTA and CDR2 FQGTGA. CDR3 length: 14 residues. In nucleotides, the CDR3 is TGTGCCAGCAGCTTAGGGACAGGGGAAGATGGCTACACCTTC. Translating it yields CASSLGTGEDGYTF.

CDR3 in amino acids: CASEAWDSPGNTEAFF. The DNA of the CDR3 is TGTGCCAGCGAGGCCTGGGACAGCCCTGGGAACACTGAAGCTTTCTTT. V is TRBV12-3 or TRBV12-4 and J is TRBJ1-1; TRBD1 matches 7 bases. Trimming at V came to 8 bases and at J to 1 base, leaving 13 bases not matched to a gene. CDR3 length: 16 residues.

The table lists this clonotype with many counts. The chain couples TRBV7-2 to TRBJ1-4, with 7 bases that match TRBD1. Unmatched junction bases numbered 6, after V lost 2 bases and J lost 6 bases. The germline V gene has CDR1 SGHTA and CDR2 FQGNSA. This CDR3 has 15 residues. The CDR3 coding sequence is TGTGCCAGCAGCTTACAGGGGGGAAAAGATGAAAAACTGTTTTTT. Its protein is CASSLQGGKDEKLFF.

The V call is TRBV28, the J call TRBJ1-2, with TRBD1 identical over 11 bases. The CDR3 totals 14 residues. V trimming: 5 bases; J trimming: 4 bases; junction bases outside the gene matches: 3. The germline CDR1 and CDR2 sequences are MDHEN and SYDVKM. Written as DNA, the CDR3 is TGTGCCAGCAGTGGGGACAGGGGGATCTATGGCTACACCTTC. It is translated as CASSGDRGIYGYTF.

This clonotype turned up a few times. CDR3 coding DNA: TGTGCCAGCAGCGTACAGGGGAGCGATGAAGCTTTCTTT. Amino acid sequence: CASSVQGSDEAFF. This rearrangement joins TRBV9 to TRBJ1-1, with D tentatively TRBD1 (6 bases). The CDR3 contains 13 residues. Germline values: CDR1 SGDLS, CDR2 YYNGEE. Trimming took 1 base from V and 7 from J, leaving 11 bases between them.

In this sample, this clonotype turned up a few times. The chain employs TRBV3-1 and TRBJ1-6, with TRBD1 identical over 7 bases. The germline gives CDR1 LGHDT, CDR2 YNNKEL (reference sequence). The CDR3 is made up of 15 amino acids. After removal of 3 bases from V and 10 bases from J, the junction contained 9 bases not matched to a gene. The CDR3 here is CASSQSTGSMSPLHF. The CDR3 region has the DNA TGTGCCAGCAGCCAGTCGACAGGGTCTATGTCACCCCTCCACTTT.

This clonotype came up many times. This chain links TRBV10-3 with TRBJ1-2; D possibly corresponds to TRBD1 (6 bases). The V end was cut by 4 bases, the J end by 4 bases, with 7 bases between. The CDR3 is made up of 12 amino acids. Looked up from germline, CDR1 is ENHRY and CDR2 is SYGVKD. The CDR3 spells CAISADSYGYTF. The CDR3 coding sequence is TGTGCCATCAGTGCGGACAGCTATGGCTACACCTTC.

The chain couples TRBV20-1 to TRBJ2-7, with 7 positions matching TRBD2. Germline V gene lookup returns CDR1 DFQATT and CDR2 SNEGSKA (reference sequence). V shed 4 bases and J 3 bases; nucleotides not matched to a gene: 9. The CDR3 is 14 residues long. CDR3 sequence reads: CSATQAGSHYEQYF. In nucleotides, the CDR3 is TGCAGTGCTACACAAGCGGGGTCACACTACGAGCAGTACTTC.